This TCR beta chain was sequenced in a study of shared clonotypes between healthy human individuals. Some clones are missing from TCRdb's copy, which holds only in-frame ones; the method was immunoSEQ multiplex PCR. The profile shows 1,500,000 or so clones, around 95% of them singletons. The CDR3 extends over 18 amino acids. Germline V lookup: CDR1 SNHLY, CDR2 FYNNEI. V lost 9 bases and J 0 bases, leaving 21 bases between the germline ends. Sequences were obtained from naive CD4+ T cells sorted from blood. Sample subset: CD45RA+ positively selected. The rearrangement uses TRBV2 and TRBJ2-6; D possibly uses TRBD1 or TRBD2 (5 bases each). This receptor was obtained from a man between 25 and 39 years old in good health. CDR3 nucleotide sequence: TGTGCCAGTCCCATGAGACGGGACCCAAGCTCTGGGGCCAACGTCCTGACTTTC. Its protein is CASPMRRDPSSGANVLTF.